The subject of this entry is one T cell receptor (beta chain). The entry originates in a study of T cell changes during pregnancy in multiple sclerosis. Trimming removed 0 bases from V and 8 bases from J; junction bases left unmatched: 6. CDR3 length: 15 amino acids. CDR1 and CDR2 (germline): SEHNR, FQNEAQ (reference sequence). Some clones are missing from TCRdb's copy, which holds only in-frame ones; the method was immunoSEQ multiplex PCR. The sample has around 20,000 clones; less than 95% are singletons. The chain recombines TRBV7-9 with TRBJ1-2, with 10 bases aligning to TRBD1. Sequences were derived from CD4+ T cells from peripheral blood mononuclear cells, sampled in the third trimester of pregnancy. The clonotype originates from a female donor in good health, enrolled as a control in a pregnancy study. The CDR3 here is CASSLAGTGVGGYTF. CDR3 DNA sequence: TGTGCCAGCAGCTTAGCGGGGACAGGGGTTGGAGGCTACACCTTC.